Below, 17 T cell receptor beta chains from the same sample are listed, as sequenced in a study of CD8 T cells in ankylosing spondylitis. From the 5' RACE reads, TCRdb called clonotypes with MiXCR, one entry per CDR3 protein. In the table there are hundreds of thousands of distinct CDR3 sequences, more than 25% of which are singletons. The sample consisted of blood, either unsorted or a sorted T cell fraction (not recorded which). The receptors were gathered from a male donor with ankylosing spondylitis or in good health (not recorded which).

At least ten counts were recorded for this clonotype. J is TRBJ2-1 and V is TRBV6-4; D remains unclear. Between the trimmed V and J ends, which lost 5 bases and 8 bases, there was a span of 13 bases. The CDR3 is 13 amino acids. Germline values: CDR1 MRHNA, CDR2 SNTAGT. CDR3 protein: CASSQGMTDEQFF. The CDR3 bases are TGTGCCAGCAGTCAAGGCATGACCGATGAGCAGTTCTTC.

This clonotype was found a few times. This sequence joins TRBV4-1 and TRBJ2-3, with 7 positions matching TRBD1. Germline V CDR1 and CDR2: MGHRA, YSYEKL. The CDR3 loop spans 15 amino acids. J gave up 5 bases and V 2 bases, and 7 bases lay outside the gene matches. Here the CDR3 reads CASSQTGQGEDTQYF. The CDR3 nucleotides are TGCGCCAGCAGCCAAACGGGGCAGGGGGAAGATACGCAGTATTTT.

The chain combines TRBV5-1 with TRBJ1-1; 10 positions agree with TRBD1. This CDR3 is 14 amino acids long. The germline gives CDR1 SGHRS, CDR2 YFSETQ. V was pared by 6 bases and J by 5 bases, with 7 bases of the junction left unmatched. CDR3 sequence: CASTRDRGRTEAFF. Here the CDR3 DNA reads TGCGCCAGCACCCGAGACAGGGGGCGGACTGAAGCTTTCTTT.

The chain combines TRBV20-1 with TRBJ2-3; TRBD2 matches 11 bases. The CDR3 has 16 residues. V gave up 4 bases and J gave up 4 bases; unmatched junction bases: 10. Germline CDR1 and CDR2: DFQATT and SNEGSKA (reference sequence). In nucleotides, the CDR3 is TGCAGTGCTACAGACGTTAGCGGGGGGGCCGCAGATACGCAGTATTTT. It specifies CSATDVSGGAADTQYF.

This clonotype was counted between two and nine times. The chain uses TRBV9 and TRBJ2-3, with D maybe TRBD2 (5 bases). Germline V lookup: CDR1 SGDLS, CDR2 YYNGEE. V was pared by 3 bases and J by 4 bases, with 18 bases between. CDR3 length equals 16 residues. CDR3 region: CASSGKLVPGSDTQYF. CDR3 nucleotides: TGTGCCAGCAGCGGAAAACTAGTCCCGGGTTCAGATACGCAGTATTTT.

The gene calls are TRBV18 and TRBJ2-1; 9 bases map to TRBD2. With 3 bases clipped from V and 5 bases from J, the junction kept 5 bases outside the gene matches. Per germline, CDR1 KGHSH and CDR2 LQKENI. This CDR3 is built from 15 residues. The CDR3 reads CASSPASGADNEQFF. The CDR3 DNA sequence: TGTGCCAGCTCACCCGCTAGCGGGGCTGACAATGAGCAGTTCTTC.

The V gene is TRBV4-1, the J gene TRBJ2-5; D is unresolved. The CDR3 contains 14 residues. Germline lookup yields CDR1 MGHRA and CDR2 YSYEKL. The germline V and J ends were trimmed by 0 bases and 5 bases, with 10 bases remaining between them. The CDR3 DNA reads as TGCGCCAGCAGCCAAGATTTGGAAGACGAGACCCAGTACTTC. It specifies CASSQDLEDETQYF.

The gene calls are TRBV20-1 and TRBJ2-1, with TRBD1 as a possible D gene (9 bases). The CDR3 loop spans 14 amino acids. V dropped 5 bases and J dropped 8 bases, with 19 bases sitting between them. Germline V gives CDR1 DFQATT, CDR2 SNEGSKA (reference sequence). CDR3 loop: CSARGGQGFHEQFF. The CDR3 region has the DNA TGCAGTGCTCGGGGGGGACAGGGTTTCCATGAGCAGTTCTTC.

V is TRBV10-3 and J is TRBJ2-1, with a tentative D call TRBD1 (6 bases). The germline V and J ends were trimmed by 10 bases and 9 bases, with 16 bases remaining between them. This CDR3 has 12 amino acids. CDR1 and CDR2 (germline): ENHRY, SYGVKD. CDR3 sequence (DNA): TGTGCCACCCTGGCTGGGGGCGGTGAGCAGTTCTTC. Its translation: CATLAGGGEQFF.

The chain recombines TRBV3-1 with TRBJ1-1; the D is unclear. V was cut by 4 bases and J by 8 bases, with 23 bases left in between. The CDR3 totals 16 residues. CDR1 is LGHDT and CDR2 is YNNKEL in the germline V gene (reference sequence). The DNA of the CDR3 is TGTGCCAGCAGCCCCCTGGCGGGAGAACGTCAGGCAGAAGCTTTCTTT. Translating it yields CASSPLAGERQAEAFF.

This clonotype was seen a few times. The chain has TRBV20-1 and TRBJ2-7; D assignment may be TRBD1 or TRBD2 (5 bases each). Per germline, CDR1 DFQATT and CDR2 SNEGSKA (reference sequence). This CDR3 is 12 amino acids long. The CDR3 sequence is CSLGVTSYEQYF. The CDR3 region has the DNA TGCAGCCTGGGGGTAACGTCCTACGAGCAGTACTTC.

The rearrangement links TRBV16 to TRBJ2-7; D is unresolved. The CDR3 has 16 residues. The V end lost 0 bases, the J end lost 0 bases, and 12 bases lay between the germline ends. The germline V gene has CDR1 KGHSY and CDR2 FQNENV. CDR3 in amino acids: CASSQSLTYHSYEQYF. The CDR3 bases are TGTGCCAGCAGCCAATCACTGACATACCACTCCTACGAGCAGTACTTC. The full variable domain, completed using reference TRBV16 and TRBJ2-7, is GEEVAQTPKHLVRGEGQKAKLYCAPIKGHSYVFWYQQVLKNEFKFLISFQNENVFDETGMPKERFSAKCLPNSPCSLEIQATKLEDSAVYFCASSQSLTYHSYEQYFGPGTRLTVT.

There are a few counts of this clonotype. This chain uses TRBV20-1 with TRBJ2-3; D is possibly TRBD2 (7 bases). The V gene's germline CDR1 is DFQATT and CDR2 SNEGSKA (reference sequence). This CDR3 has 15 amino acids. V dropped 6 bases and J dropped 6 bases, with 22 bases sitting between them. The CDR3 DNA reads TGCAGTGCCGATCTAGGGGGGGCGCGGTGGGATACGCAGTATTTT. Its protein product is CSADLGGARWDTQYF.

The gene calls are TRBV2 and TRBJ2-1; 8 bases map to TRBD1. V was pared by 5 bases and J by 5 bases, with 2 bases of the junction left unmatched. The CDR3 runs 13 residues. Germline V gives CDR1 SNHLY, CDR2 FYNNEI. For the CDR3, the DNA is TGTGCCAGCAGTTGGACAGGGAACAATGAGCAGTTCTTC. It translates to CASSWTGNNEQFF.

V is TRBV10-3 and J is TRBJ2-7, with D perhaps matching TRBD2 (6 bases). The V end lost 0 bases, the J end lost 1 base, and 13 bases lay between the germline ends. This CDR3 contains 16 residues. Per the germline V gene, CDR1 is ENHRY and CDR2 is SYGVKD. The CDR3 sequence: CAISESLGRESYEQYF. The CDR3, as DNA: TGTGCCATCAGTGAGTCTCTGGGACGGGAGTCCTACGAGCAGTACTTC.

The chain links TRBV6-1 to TRBJ1-1; 10 nucleotides agree with TRBD1. Germline trimming cut 6 bases from V and 5 bases from J; bases unmatched to any gene: 6. Germline V gene data show CDR1 as MNHNS and CDR2 as SASEGT. The CDR3 loop spans 14 amino acids. The CDR3 loop reads CASSTGQGRTEAFF. As DNA, the CDR3 is TGTGCCAGCAGCACGGGACAGGGGAGGACTGAAGCTTTCTTT.

There are a few counts of this clonotype. V and J are TRBV20-1 and TRBJ2-7, with 9 bases that match TRBD2. Germline V gene lookup returns CDR1 DFQATT and CDR2 SNEGSKA (reference sequence). The CDR3 is 16 amino acids. The V and J ends lost 6 bases and 4 bases, in that order; junction bases with no gene match: 16. CDR3 bases: TGCAGTGCCGACGAACTAGCGGGCACGGATACGTACGAGCAGTACTTC. Translating gives CSADELAGTDTYEQYF.